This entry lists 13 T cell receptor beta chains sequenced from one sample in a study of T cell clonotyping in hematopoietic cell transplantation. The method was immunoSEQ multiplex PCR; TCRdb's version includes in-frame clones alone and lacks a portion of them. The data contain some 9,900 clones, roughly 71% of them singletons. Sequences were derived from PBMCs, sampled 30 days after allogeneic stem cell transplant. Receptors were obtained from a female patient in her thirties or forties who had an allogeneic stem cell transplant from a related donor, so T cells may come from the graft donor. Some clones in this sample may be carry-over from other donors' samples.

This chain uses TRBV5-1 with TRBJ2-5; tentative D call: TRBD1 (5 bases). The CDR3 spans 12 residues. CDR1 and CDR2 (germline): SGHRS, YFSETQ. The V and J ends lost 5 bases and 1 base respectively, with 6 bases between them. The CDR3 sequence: CASSTGQETQYF. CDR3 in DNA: TGCGCCAGCAGTACAGGCCAAGAGACCCAGTACTTC.

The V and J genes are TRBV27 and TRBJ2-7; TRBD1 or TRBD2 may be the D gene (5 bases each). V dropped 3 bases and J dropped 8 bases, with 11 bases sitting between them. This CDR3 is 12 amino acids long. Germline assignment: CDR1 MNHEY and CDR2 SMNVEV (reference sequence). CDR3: CASSLGVTKQYF. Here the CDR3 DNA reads TGTGCCAGCAGTTTGGGGGTTACGAAGCAGTACTTC.

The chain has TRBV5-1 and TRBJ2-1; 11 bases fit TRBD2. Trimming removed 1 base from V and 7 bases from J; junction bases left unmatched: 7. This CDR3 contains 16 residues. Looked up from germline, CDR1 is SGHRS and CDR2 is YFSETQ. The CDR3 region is CASSLSGTSGINEQFF. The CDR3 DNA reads TGCGCCAGCAGCTTGTCCGGGACTAGCGGTATTAATGAGCAGTTCTTC. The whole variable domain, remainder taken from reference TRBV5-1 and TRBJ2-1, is KAGVTQTPRYLIKTRGQQVTLSCSPISGHRSVSWYQQTPGQGLQFLFEYFSETQRNKGNFPGRFSGRQFSNSRSEMNVSTLELGDSALYLCASSLSGTSGINEQFFGPGTRLTVL.

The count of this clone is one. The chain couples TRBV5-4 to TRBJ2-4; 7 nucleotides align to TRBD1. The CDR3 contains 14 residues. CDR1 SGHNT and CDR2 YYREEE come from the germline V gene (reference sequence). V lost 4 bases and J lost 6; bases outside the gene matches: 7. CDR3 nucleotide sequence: TGTGCCAGCAGCCGTCCGGGACAGACAAACATTCAGTACTTC. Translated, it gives CASSRPGQTNIQYF.

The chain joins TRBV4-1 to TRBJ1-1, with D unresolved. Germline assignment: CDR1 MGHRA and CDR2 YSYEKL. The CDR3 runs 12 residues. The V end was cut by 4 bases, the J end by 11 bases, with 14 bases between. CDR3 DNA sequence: TGCGCCAGCAGCCCCCGGGGAGTCGCCGCTTTCTTT. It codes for CASSPRGVAAFF.

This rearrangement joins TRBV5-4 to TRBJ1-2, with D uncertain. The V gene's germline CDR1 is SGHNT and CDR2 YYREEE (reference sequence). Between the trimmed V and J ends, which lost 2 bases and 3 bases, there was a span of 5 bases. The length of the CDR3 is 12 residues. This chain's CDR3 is CASSFPDYGYTF. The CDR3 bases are TGTGCCAGCAGCTTTCCGGACTATGGCTACACCTTC.

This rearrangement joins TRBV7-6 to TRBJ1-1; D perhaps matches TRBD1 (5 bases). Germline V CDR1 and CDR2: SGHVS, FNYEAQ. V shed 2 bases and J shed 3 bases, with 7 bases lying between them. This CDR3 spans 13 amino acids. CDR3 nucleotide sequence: TGTGCCAGCAGCTTAAGGGGCGACACTGAAGCTTTCTTT. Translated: CASSLRGDTEAFF.

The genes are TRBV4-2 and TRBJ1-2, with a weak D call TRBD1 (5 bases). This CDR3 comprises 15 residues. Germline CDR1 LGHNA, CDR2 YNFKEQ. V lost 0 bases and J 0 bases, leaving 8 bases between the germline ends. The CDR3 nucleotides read TGTGCCAGCAGCCAAGACAGGGAGGCTAACTATGGCTACACCTTC. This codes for CASSQDREANYGYTF.

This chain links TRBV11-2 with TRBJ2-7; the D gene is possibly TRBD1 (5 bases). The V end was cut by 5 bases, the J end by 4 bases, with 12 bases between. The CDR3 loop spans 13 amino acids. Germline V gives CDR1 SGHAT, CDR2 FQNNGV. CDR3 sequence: CASSLNPGYEQYF. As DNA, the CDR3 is TGTGCCAGCAGCCTCAACCCAGGGTACGAGCAGTACTTC.

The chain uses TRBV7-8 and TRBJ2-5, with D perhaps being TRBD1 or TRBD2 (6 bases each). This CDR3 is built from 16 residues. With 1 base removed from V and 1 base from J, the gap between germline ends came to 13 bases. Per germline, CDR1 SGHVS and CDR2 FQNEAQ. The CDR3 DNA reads TGTGCCAGCAGCTTAGGCGGGACACGGCGCCAAGAGACCCAGTACTTC. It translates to CASSLGGTRRQETQYF.

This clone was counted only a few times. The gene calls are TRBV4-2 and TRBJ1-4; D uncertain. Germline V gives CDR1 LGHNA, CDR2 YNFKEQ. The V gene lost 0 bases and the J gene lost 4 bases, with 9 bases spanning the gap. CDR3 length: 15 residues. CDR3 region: CASSQDMKDNEKLFF. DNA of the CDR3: TGTGCCAGCAGCCAAGATATGAAAGATAATGAAAAACTGTTTTTT.

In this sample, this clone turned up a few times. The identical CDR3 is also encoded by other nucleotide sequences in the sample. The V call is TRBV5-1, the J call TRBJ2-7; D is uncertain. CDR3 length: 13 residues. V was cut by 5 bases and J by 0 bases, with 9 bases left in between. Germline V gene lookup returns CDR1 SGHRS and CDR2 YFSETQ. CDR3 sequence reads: CASRSLSSYEQYF. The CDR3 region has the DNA TGCGCCAGCAGATCATTGAGCTCCTACGAGCAGTACTTC.

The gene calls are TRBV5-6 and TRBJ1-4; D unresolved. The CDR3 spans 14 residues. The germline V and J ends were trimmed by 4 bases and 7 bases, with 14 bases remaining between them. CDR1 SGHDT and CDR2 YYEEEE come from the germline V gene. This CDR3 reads CASSQRMIGEKLFF. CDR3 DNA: TGTGCCAGCAGCCAACGGATGATAGGTGAAAAACTGTTTTTT.